The 4 T cell receptor beta chains presented below share a single source sample, sequenced in a study of human T cells and chemical hapten exposure. TCRdb reprocessed the RACE reads with MiXCR, giving one entry per CDR3 protein. The sample records over 100,000 distinct CDR3 sequences, roughly 9% being singletons. Documented time point: patch test 2, 6 weeks after DPC sensitization. Treatment of the sample: therapeutic diphenylcyclopropenone sensitization with weekly scalp DPC. The sample consisted of whole blood, taken in connection with sensitization to the hapten diphenylcyclopropenone (DPC). Receptors originate from a woman in her thirties or forties with alopecia areata. Some clones in this sample may be carry-over from other donors' samples.

This clonotype has at least ten counts. The chain is built from TRBV24-1 and TRBJ2-2, with 7 bases lining up with TRBD1. In germline, CDR1 is KGHDR, CDR2 SFDVKD. Trimming took 3 bases from V and 6 from J; bases not matched to a gene: 12. The length of the CDR3 is 17 residues. This CDR3 reads CATSDPSGGLKAGELFF. DNA of the CDR3: TGTGCCACCAGTGATCCATCAGGGGGTCTTAAGGCCGGGGAGCTGTTTTTT.

This clonotype was detected many times. The chain joins TRBV10-3 to TRBJ1-5; TRBD1 is a possible D gene (6 bases). This CDR3 has 13 amino acids. CDR1 is ENHRY, CDR2 SYGVKD, per germline. The V and J ends lost 7 bases and 4 bases respectively, with 11 bases between them. CDR3 amino acids: CAIKGGGNQPQHF. Here the CDR3 DNA reads TGTGCCATCAAGGGGGGCGGGAATCAGCCCCAGCATTTT.

This clonotype has only a few counts. The chain links TRBV3-1 to TRBJ2-5, with D perhaps assigned TRBD1 or TRBD2 (6 bases each). The germline V gene encodes CDR1 LGHDT and CDR2 YNNKEL (reference sequence). CDR3 length equals 15 residues. V lost 0 bases and J 4 bases, leaving 12 bases between the germline ends. CDR3 DNA sequence: TGTGCCAGCAGCCAAGATTCCCCGGGGGCAGAGACCCAGTACTTC. It encodes CASSQDSPGAETQYF.

CDR3 DNA: TGTGCCATCAGTGAAAGGGGGAGCACTGAAGCTTTCTTT. Its translation is CAISERGSTEAFF. The chain carries TRBV10-3 and TRBJ1-1; tentatively, D is TRBD1 (6 bases). From germline, CDR1 is ENHRY and CDR2 SYGVKD. V lost 3 bases and J lost 4, with 9 bases in between. The CDR3 has 13 amino acids.